The source of this TCR beta chain is a study of blood T cell repertoires in COVID-19. This clone showed up just a few times. Clones were read by immunoSEQ multiplex PCR, and TCRdb kept only the in-frame ones, dropping some. The sample contains roughly 150,000 clones, 75% to 90% of which appear only once. This clonotype originated in a woman of 80 years or more with acute or convalescent COVID-19. The sequencing input was peripheral blood.

The CDR3 loop is CASSSGAGSALYNEQFF. As DNA, the CDR3 is TGTGCCAGCAGCTCCGGAGCGGGAAGCGCGCTATACAATGAGCAGTTCTTC. This chain uses TRBV7-2 with TRBJ2-1; 7 bases agree with TRBD2. The CDR3 has 17 residues. Germline CDR1 SGHTA, CDR2 FQGNSA. The V and J ends lost 4 bases and 4 bases, in that order; junction bases with no gene match: 13.